Shown below are 20 T cell receptor beta chains from a single sample sequenced in a study of human T cells and chemical hapten exposure. Indicated time point: pre-sensitization, week 0. Treatment of the sample: therapeutic diphenylcyclopropenone sensitization with weekly scalp DPC. MiXCR was run by TCRdb on the RACE reads, yielding one entry per CDR3 protein. The sample has 300,000 to 450,000 distinct CDR3 sequences; roughly 5% are singletons. Source: whole blood, taken in connection with sensitization to the hapten diphenylcyclopropenone (DPC). These receptors were obtained from a woman aged 45-60 years with alopecia areata. Some clones in this sample may be carry-over from other donors' samples.

This clonotype has just a few counts. The chain recombines TRBV12-3 or TRBV12-4 with TRBJ2-7; 12 bases agree with TRBD1. V dropped 10 bases and J dropped 5; count of bases not matched to a gene: 3. The CDR3 totals 12 residues. The CDR3 coding sequence is TGTGCCACGGGACAGGGGGCCCACGAGCAGTACTTC. This encodes CATGQGAHEQYF.

This clonotype was seen repeatedly, ten times or more. The chain uses TRBV6-2 or TRBV6-3 and TRBJ2-5, with 7 nucleotides matching TRBD1. CDR1 and CDR2 from the germline V gene are MNHEY and SVGEGT. This CDR3 spans 13 amino acids. The V segment lost 7 bases and the J segment 3 bases; nucleotides outside the gene matches: 5. Here the CDR3 reads CASTTTGEETQYF. The DNA of the CDR3 is TGTGCCAGCACCACAACAGGGGAAGAGACCCAGTACTTC.

This clonotype was found a few times. The chain has TRBV20-1 and TRBJ2-7, with 8 bases identical to TRBD1. The CDR3 length is 13 residues. The germline CDR1 and CDR2 sequences are DFQATT and SNEGSKA (reference sequence). The V gene end was trimmed by 5 bases and the J gene end by 1 base; junction bases not matched to a gene: 4. CDR3 nucleotides: TGCAGTGCTCTGACAGGGGAATCCTACGAGCAGTACTTC. Protein product: CSALTGESYEQYF.

This clonotype was observed many times. The chain couples TRBV4-2 to TRBJ2-7; 11 bases map to TRBD2. The ends lost 1 base at V and 3 bases at J; junction bases unmatched: 8. CDR1 is LGHNA, CDR2 YNFKEQ, per germline. This CDR3 contains 17 residues. CDR3 sequence: CASSQALGTSGNYEQYF. Here the CDR3 DNA reads TGTGCCAGCAGCCAAGCTCTGGGGACTAGCGGAAACTACGAGCAGTACTTC.

V is TRBV9 and J is TRBJ2-1; the match to TRBD2 covers 7 bases. Trimming at V came to 4 bases and at J to 13 bases, leaving 5 bases not matched to a gene. CDR3 size: 11 residues. Germline CDR1 reads SGDLS; CDR2 reads YYNGEE. CDR3 in DNA: TGTGCCAGCAGCTCGCTAGCGGACCAGTTCTTC. The encoded protein is CASSSLADQFF.

This clonotype was recorded many times. The chain employs TRBV7-8 and TRBJ2-3, with 10 bases aligning to TRBD2. The CDR3 has 16 amino acids. V gave up 1 base and J gave up 6 bases; unmatched junction bases: 7. Germline CDR1 is SGHVS and CDR2 is FQNEAQ. CDR3 loop: CASSLVGAGGPDTQYF. Written as DNA, the CDR3 is TGTGCCAGCAGCTTAGTAGGAGCGGGAGGGCCGGATACGCAGTATTTT. The entire variable domain, with the rest obtained from reference TRBV7-8 and TRBJ2-3, is as follows: GAGVSQSPRYKVAKRGQDVALRCDPISGHVSLFWYQQALGQGPEFLTYFQNEAQLDKSGLPSDRFFAERPEGSVSTLKIQRTQQEDSAVYLCASSLVGAGGPDTQYFGPGTRLTVL.

This clonotype has a count of ten or more. V gene TRBV4-1 combines with J gene TRBJ1-1; 9 positions agree with TRBD1. The J segment lost 5 bases and the V segment lost 0 bases, leaving 4 bases of the junction unmatched. CDR1 and CDR2 from the germline V gene are MGHRA and YSYEKL. This CDR3 has 15 amino acids. The CDR3 DNA reads as TGCGCCAGCAGCCAAGAGGGGACAGGGAGGACTGAAGCTTTCTTT. Amino acid sequence: CASSQEGTGRTEAFF.

This clonotype turned up a few times. The chain recombines TRBV28 with TRBJ2-7; no firm D call. This CDR3 comprises 13 residues. Germline lookup yields CDR1 MDHEN and CDR2 SYDVKM. The V gene lost 6 bases and the J gene lost 2 bases, with 11 bases spanning the gap. The CDR3 is CASRRQSPYEQYF. CDR3 in DNA: TGTGCCAGCAGACGTCAGAGTCCCTACGAGCAGTACTTC.

There are many counts of this clonotype. V is TRBV15 and J is TRBJ2-1; D is unresolved. This CDR3 is built from 14 residues. Germline values: CDR1 LNHNV, CDR2 YYDKDF (reference sequence). Trimming removed 1 base from V and 10 bases from J, with 14 bases in between. The CDR3 bases are TGTGCCACCAGCAGAGTGGGCTTCCAAGGGGAGCAGTTCTTC. It translates to CATSRVGFQGEQFF.

This clonotype was counted at least ten times. This chain connects TRBV4-3 to TRBJ2-2, with D maybe TRBD1 (6 bases). CDR1 is LGHNA, CDR2 YSLEER, per germline. The CDR3 spans 15 residues. Trimming cost V 3 bases and J 4 bases, with 12 bases left between them. CDR3 bases: TGCGCCAGCAGCCACCGACAGGTATCCACCGGGGAGCTGTTTTTT. It yields the protein CASSHRQVSTGELFF.

Points on this clonotype: Given a much more abundant clone one base away, this may be a read error. The chain uses TRBV6-6 and TRBJ1-1; no clear D. The CDR3 covers 14 residues. CDR1 is MNHNY, CDR2 SVGAGI, per germline (reference sequence). V lost 2 bases to trimming and J lost 5 bases, with 12 bases between them. The chain's CDR3 is CASSYPGSKTEAFF. The CDR3 region has the DNA TGTGCCAGCAGTTACCCAGGCTCGAAGACTGAAGCTTTCTTT.

This clonotype has ten or more counts. This chain joins TRBV29-1 and TRBJ2-3, with a tentative D call TRBD1 (5 bases). Germline CDR1 reads SQVTM; CDR2 reads ANQGSEA. The CDR3 loop spans 12 amino acids. V lost 5 bases, J lost 2 bases, and 8 bases lay in between. The CDR3 DNA sequence: TGCAGCGTTAGGGGTCCCACAGATACGCAGTATTTT. Amino acids: CSVRGPTDTQYF.

This clonotype was detected many times. V is TRBV5-4 and J is TRBJ2-1; 7 bases agree with TRBD2. This CDR3 region has 17 residues. The ends lost 0 bases at V and 0 bases at J; junction bases unmatched: 6. Germline CDR1 SGHNT, CDR2 YYREEE (reference sequence). CDR3: CASSLGLAASSYNEQFF. CDR3 coding DNA: TGTGCCAGCAGCTTGGGCCTAGCGGCGAGCTCCTACAATGAGCAGTTCTTC. Filled out from reference TRBV5-4 and TRBJ2-1, the complete variable domain reads ETGVTQSPTHLIKTRGQQVTLRCSSQSGHNTVSWYQQALGQGPQFIFQYYREEENGRGNFPPRFSGLQFPNYSSELNVNALELDDSALYLCASSLGLAASSYNEQFFGPGTRLTVL.

This clonotype was seen ten or more times. This chain joins TRBV28 and TRBJ2-7; D may be TRBD1 or TRBD2 (5 bases each). Per the germline V gene, CDR1 is MDHEN and CDR2 is SYDVKM. Deletions cut 5 bases from V and 9 bases from J, with 8 bases between. The CDR3 runs 10 residues. CDR3 protein: CASSRGVQYF. CDR3 in DNA: TGTGCCAGCAGTAGAGGGGTGCAGTACTTC.

The gene calls are TRBV7-9 and TRBJ2-7, with D possibly matching TRBD2 (6 bases). The CDR3 contains 14 residues. Germline loops: CDR1 SEHNR, CDR2 FQNEAQ (reference sequence). The ends were cut back, 5 bases at V and 5 bases at J, with 16 bases in the middle. CDR3 sequence (DNA): TGTGCCAGCAGCCAGGGACTTGCCCCCGACGAGCAGTACTTC. It specifies CASSQGLAPDEQYF. Supplemented by reference TRBV7-9 and TRBJ2-7, the full variable domain reads DTGVSQNPRHKITKRGQNVTFRCDPISEHNRLYWYRQTLGQGPEFLTYFQNEAQLEKSRLLSDRFSAERPKGSFSTLEIQRTEQGDSAMYLCASSQGLAPDEQYFGPGTRLTVT.

This clonotype was detected many times. The V call is TRBV9, the J call TRBJ2-3; 9 bases match TRBD1. The V gene's germline CDR1 is SGDLS and CDR2 YYNGEE. CDR3 length: 16 residues. The V gene end was trimmed by 3 bases and the J gene end by 6 bases; junction bases not matched to a gene: 11. CDR3 sequence (DNA): TGTGCCAGCAGCGCTCCGACCGGGACAGGGTCTGATACGCAGTATTTT. As protein: CASSAPTGTGSDTQYF.

The count of this clonotype is one. This CDR3 is missing its conserved last phenylalanine or tryptophan, likely due to a read error. This chain uses TRBV12-3 or TRBV12-4 with TRBJ1-1; 8 bases align to TRBD1. J gave up 4 bases and V 6 bases, and 4 bases lay outside the gene matches. This CDR3 region has 13 residues. The DNA for the CDR3 is TGTGCCAGCAGCTCAGGGGGCAGCACTGAAGCTTTCTCT. As protein: CASSSGGSTEAFS.

This clonotype was counted ten times or more. CDR3: CASSPGSGYEQYF. The CDR3 nucleotides read TGTGCCAGCAGCCCGGGGTCGGGTTACGAGCAGTACTTC. The J gene is TRBJ2-7, the V gene TRBV5-6; D possibly corresponds to TRBD2 (5 bases). Looked up from germline, CDR1 is SGHDT and CDR2 is YYEEEE. There are 13 residues in the CDR3. The V and J ends lost 4 bases and 4 bases respectively, with 12 bases between them. Filled out from reference TRBV5-6 and TRBJ2-7, the complete variable domain reads DAGVTQSPTHLIKTRGQQVTLRCSPKSGHDTVSWYQQALGQGPQFIFQYYEEEERQRGNFPDRFSGHQFPNYSSELNVNALLLGDSALYLCASSPGSGYEQYFGPGTRLTVT.

The chain is built from TRBV28 and TRBJ2-7; D not certain. V lost 6 bases, J lost 6 bases, and 18 bases lay in between. This CDR3 comprises 14 residues. The V gene's germline CDR1 is MDHEN and CDR2 SYDVKM. The CDR3 spells CASSPSLVGSEQYF. The CDR3, as DNA: TGTGCCAGCAGCCCTAGTCTGGTGGGGTCCGAGCAGTACTTC.

In this sample, this clonotype turned up a few times. The rearrangement links TRBV7-2 to TRBJ1-4; no clear D gene. CDR3 length: 15 amino acids. V lost 1 base and J 3 bases, leaving 9 bases between the germline ends. Per germline, CDR1 SGHTA and CDR2 FQGNSA. This chain's CDR3 is CASSLGAGPNEKLFF. DNA of the CDR3: TGTGCCAGCAGCTTAGGGGCCGGACCTAATGAAAAACTGTTTTTT.